This TCR beta chain was found in a study of T cells in Graves' hyperthyroidism and ophthalmopathy. Findings and limits, study-wide: By a 13 V-J model, ophthalmopathy was set apart from stable hyperthyroidism. Most expanded thyroid clonotypes above 0.001 also appeared in blood.

Per the germline V gene, CDR1 is SGHVS and CDR2 is FQNEAQ. The CDR3 spans 15 residues. V was clipped by 4 bases and J by 7 bases; unmatched bases: 5. Uncontrolled infection, other autoimmune disease, pregnancy or lactation disqualified patients from enrolment. There were TCR beta CDR3 regions amplified from RNA transcripts. TCR CDR3 regions were first amplified by RT-PCR with HTBI primers. From the multiplex PCR reads, TCRdb called clonotypes with MiXCR, one entry per CDR3 protein. The top ten hold under 8.5% of the sample, which has 500,000 to 800,000 distinct CDR3 sequences, roughly 46% seen once. This clonotype was seen repeatedly, ten times or more. As yet, its antigen is unknown.

The chain recombines TRBV7-8 with TRBJ1-6; 9 bases match TRBD1. The sequence was obtained from an adult man with Graves' disease, either hyperthyroidism or ophthalmopathy (not recorded which). Sequencing input: peripheral blood or thyroid tissue (not recorded which). The chain's CDR3 is CASSSRTGENSPLHF. The CDR3 nucleotides are TGTGCCAGCAGCTCGCGGACAGGGGAAAATTCACCCCTCCACTTT.